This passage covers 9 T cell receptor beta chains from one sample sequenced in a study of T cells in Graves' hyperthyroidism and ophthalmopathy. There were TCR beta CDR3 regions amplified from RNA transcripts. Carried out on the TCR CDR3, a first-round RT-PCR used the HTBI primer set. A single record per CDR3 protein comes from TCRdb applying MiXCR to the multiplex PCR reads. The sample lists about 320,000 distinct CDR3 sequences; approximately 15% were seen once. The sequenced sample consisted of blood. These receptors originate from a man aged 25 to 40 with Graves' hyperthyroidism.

The CDR3 sequence: CASSKQVHEPQHF. CDR3 nucleotides: TGTGCCAGTAGTAAACAGGTTCACGAACCCCAGCATTTT. This chain links TRBV19 with TRBJ1-5, with a possible D match to TRBD1 (5 bases). The CDR3 sequence is 13 residues long. Per germline, CDR1 LNHDA and CDR2 SQIVND (reference sequence). Trimming removed 4 bases at V and 10 bases at J, with 14 bases between.

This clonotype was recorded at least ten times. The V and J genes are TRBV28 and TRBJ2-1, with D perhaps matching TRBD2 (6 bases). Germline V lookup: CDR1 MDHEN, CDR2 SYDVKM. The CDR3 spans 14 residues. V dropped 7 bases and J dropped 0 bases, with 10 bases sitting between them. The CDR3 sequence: CASMAGSSYNEQFF. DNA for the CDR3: TGTGCCAGCATGGCGGGGAGCTCCTACAATGAGCAGTTCTTC.

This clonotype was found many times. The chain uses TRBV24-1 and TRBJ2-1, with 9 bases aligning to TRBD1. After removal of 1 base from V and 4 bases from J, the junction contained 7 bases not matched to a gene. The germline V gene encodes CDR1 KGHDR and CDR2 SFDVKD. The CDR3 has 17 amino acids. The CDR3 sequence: CATSDFSSGTGYNEQFF. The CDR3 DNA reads TGTGCCACCAGTGATTTCTCCTCCGGGACAGGGTACAATGAGCAGTTCTTC.

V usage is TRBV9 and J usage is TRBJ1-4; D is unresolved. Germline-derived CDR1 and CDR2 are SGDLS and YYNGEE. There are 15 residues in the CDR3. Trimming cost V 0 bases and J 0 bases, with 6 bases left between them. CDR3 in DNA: TGTGCCAGCAGCGTAGGCGGCACAACTAATGAAAAACTGTTTTTT. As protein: CASSVGGTTNEKLFF.

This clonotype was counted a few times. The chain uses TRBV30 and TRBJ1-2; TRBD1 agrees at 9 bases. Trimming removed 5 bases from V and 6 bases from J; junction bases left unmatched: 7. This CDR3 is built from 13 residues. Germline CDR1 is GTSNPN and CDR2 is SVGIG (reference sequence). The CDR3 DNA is TGTGCCTGGTGCGCTCGGACAGGGGATGGCTACACCTTC. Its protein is CAWCARTGDGYTF.

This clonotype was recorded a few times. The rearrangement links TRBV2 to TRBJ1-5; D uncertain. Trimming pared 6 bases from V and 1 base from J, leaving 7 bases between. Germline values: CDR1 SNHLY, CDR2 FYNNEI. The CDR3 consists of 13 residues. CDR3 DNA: TGTGCCAGCAGCGGAGAGAGCAATCAGCCCCAGCATTTT. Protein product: CASSGESNQPQHF.

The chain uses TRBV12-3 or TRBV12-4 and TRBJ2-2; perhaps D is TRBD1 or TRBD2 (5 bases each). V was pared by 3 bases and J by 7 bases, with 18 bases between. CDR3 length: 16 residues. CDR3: CASSFDGTRGNGELFF. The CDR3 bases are TGTGCCAGCAGTTTCGATGGGACCCGCGGAAACGGGGAGCTGTTTTTT.

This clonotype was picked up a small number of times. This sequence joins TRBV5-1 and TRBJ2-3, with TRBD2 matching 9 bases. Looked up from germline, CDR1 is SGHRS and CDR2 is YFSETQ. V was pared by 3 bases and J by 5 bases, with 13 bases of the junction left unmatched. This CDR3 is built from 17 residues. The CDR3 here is CASSSGGKAGGQDTQYF. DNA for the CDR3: TGCGCCAGCAGCTCCGGGGGTAAAGCGGGAGGCCAAGATACGCAGTATTTT.

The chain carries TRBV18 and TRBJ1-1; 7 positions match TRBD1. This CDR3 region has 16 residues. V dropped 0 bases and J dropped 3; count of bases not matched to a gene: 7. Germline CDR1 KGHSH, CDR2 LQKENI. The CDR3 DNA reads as TGTGCCAGCTCACCACCCACAGGGGTGAGGTACACTGAAGCTTTCTTT. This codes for CASSPPTGVRYTEAFF.